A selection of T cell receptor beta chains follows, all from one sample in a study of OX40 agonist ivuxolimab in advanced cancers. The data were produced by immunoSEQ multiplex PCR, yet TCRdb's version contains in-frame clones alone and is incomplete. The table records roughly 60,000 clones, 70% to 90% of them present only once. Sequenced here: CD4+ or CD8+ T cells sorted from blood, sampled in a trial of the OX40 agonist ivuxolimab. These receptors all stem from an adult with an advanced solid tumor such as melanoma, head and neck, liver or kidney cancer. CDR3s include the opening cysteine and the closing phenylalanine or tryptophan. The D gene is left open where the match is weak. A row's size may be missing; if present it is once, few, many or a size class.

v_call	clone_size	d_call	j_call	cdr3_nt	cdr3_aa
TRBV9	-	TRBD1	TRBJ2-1	TGTGCCAGCAGCTCGCGGACAGGGCACAATGAGCAGTTCTTC	CASSSRTGHNEQFF
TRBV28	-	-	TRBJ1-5	TGTGCCAGCAGTAGGCCCGGCAGGGACCAGGATAGCAATCAGCCCCAGCATTTT	CASSRPGRDQDSNQPQHF
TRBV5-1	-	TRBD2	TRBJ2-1	TGCGCCAGCAGGGGAGGGAGCTCCTACAATGAGCAGTTCTTC	CASRGGSSYNEQFF
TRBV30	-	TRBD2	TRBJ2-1	TGTGCCTGCGGGACTAGCGGTTATAGTGAGCAGTTCTTC	CACGTSGYSEQFF
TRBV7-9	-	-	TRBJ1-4	TGTGCCAGCAGCTTAGGTGAAGGGCAAGTGGATGAAAAACTGTTTTTT	CASSLGEGQVDEKLFF
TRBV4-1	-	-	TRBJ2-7	TGCGCCAGCAGCCAACAGGGATCAGTCCCCTACGAGCAGTACTTC	CASSQQGSVPYEQYF
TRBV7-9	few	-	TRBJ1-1	TGTGCCAGCAGCTTAGGGACAACTAGTGAAGCTTTCTTT	CASSLGTTSEAFF
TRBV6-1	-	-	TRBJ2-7	TGTGCCAGCAGTACCCGGGGAGGGGGCGTCTACGAGCAGTACTTC	CASSTRGGGVYEQYF
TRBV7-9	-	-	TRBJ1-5	TGTGCCAGCAGCGCCGGGAGTAGCAATCAGCCCCAGCATTTT	CASSAGSSNQPQHF
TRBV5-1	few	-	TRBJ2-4	TGCGCCAGCAGGGACAGCCTAGCCAAAAACATTCAGTACTTC	CASRDSLAKNIQYF
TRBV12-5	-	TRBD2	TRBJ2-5	TGTGCTAGTGGCTCCGGGACTAGCGGGGCCCCTCAAGAGACCCAGTACTTC	CASGSGTSGAPQETQYF
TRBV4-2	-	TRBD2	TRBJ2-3	TGTGCCAGCAGCCCCCTAGCGACTAGCACAGATACGCGGTATTTT	CASSPLATSTDTRYF
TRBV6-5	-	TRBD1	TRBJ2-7	TGTGCCAGCAGTCCGGACAGGGTTCCCTACGAGCAGTACTTC	CASSPDRVPYEQYF
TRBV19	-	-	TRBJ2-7	TGTGCCAGTACCTCGGGGGCGGGATACGAGCAGTACTTC	CASTSGAGYEQYF
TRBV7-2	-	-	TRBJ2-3	TGTGCCAGCAGCTTAAACGGGATCTCCACAGATACGCAGTATTTT	CASSLNGISTDTQYF
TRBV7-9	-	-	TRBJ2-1	TGTGCCAGCAGATCCACTACCATCCCCTACGATGAGCAGTTCTTC	CASRSTTIPYDEQFF
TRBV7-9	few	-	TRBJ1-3	TGTGCCAGCAGCTTAGATCGGGGGCTTGGAAACACCATATATTTT	CASSLDRGLGNTIYF
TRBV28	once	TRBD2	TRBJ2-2	TGTGCCAGCAGACCGGGACTAGCGGACACCGGGGAGCTGTTTTTT	CASRPGLADTGELFF
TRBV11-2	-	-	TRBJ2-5	TGTGCCAGCAGCTTAAAAAAGACCCAGTACTTC	CASSLKKTQYF
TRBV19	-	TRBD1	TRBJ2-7	TGTGCCAGTAGTGCCCGACGGGACAGGGGCGAGCAGTACTTC	CASSARRDRGEQYF
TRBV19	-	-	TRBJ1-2	TGTGCCAGTAGCTTAGACGGAACCAACTATGGCTACACCTTC	CASSLDGTNYGYTF
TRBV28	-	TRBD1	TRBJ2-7	TGTGCCAGCGCCGGGACAGACAGCGACGAGCAGTACTTC	CASAGTDSDEQYF
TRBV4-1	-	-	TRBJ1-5	TGCGCCAGCAGCCAAGATAGAACAGGTGGTGATCAGCCCCAGCATTTT	CASSQDRTGGDQPQHF
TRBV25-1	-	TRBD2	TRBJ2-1	TGTGCCAGCAGTGTTAGCGGGAGAAAATACAATGAGCAGTTCTTC	CASSVSGRKYNEQFF
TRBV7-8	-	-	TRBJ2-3	TGTGCCAGCAGCTTAGGTCGGGTCTCCCTTGGGGCGGATACGCAGTATTTT	CASSLGRVSLGADTQYF
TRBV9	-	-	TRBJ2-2	TGTGCCAGCAGCTACCTTACCGGGGAGCTGTTTTTT	CASSYLTGELFF
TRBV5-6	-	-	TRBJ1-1	TGTGCCAGCAGCCGGCGCAACAGGGTGGCTTTCTTT	CASSRRNRVAFF
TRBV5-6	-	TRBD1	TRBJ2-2	TGTGCCAGCAGCTTGTCGACAGGGGGCGGCGGGGAGCTGTTTTTT	CASSLSTGGGGELFF
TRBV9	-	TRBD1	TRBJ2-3	TGTGCCAGCAGCGGACGGACAGGGTACTCAGATACGCAGTATTTT	CASSGRTGYSDTQYF
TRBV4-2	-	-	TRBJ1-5	TGTGCCAGCAGCCCTGGAGGGGGCAATCAGCCCCAGCATTTT	CASSPGGGNQPQHF
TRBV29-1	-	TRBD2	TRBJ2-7	TGCAGCTCCCGACTAGCGGGAGCCAACTACTACGAGCAGTACTTC	CSSRLAGANYYEQYF
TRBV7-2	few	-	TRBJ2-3	TGTGCCAGCAGCTCGCCAGGCACGCAGTATTTT	CASSSPGTQYF
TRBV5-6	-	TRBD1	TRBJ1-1	TGTGCCAGCAGACGGTGGACAGGGCCGAAAGGACCTATGAACACTGAAGCTTTCTTT	CASRRWTGPKGPMNTEAFF
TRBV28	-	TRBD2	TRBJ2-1	TGTGCCAGCAGTTTAGTGCGGGAGCCTAATGAGCAGTTCTTC	CASSLVREPNEQFF